Given below is one T cell receptor (beta chain) in context. Its antigen is as yet unknown. This sample is drawn from a study of PD-1 blockade in classical Hodgkin lymphoma. On the study more broadly: Patients were infused with nivolumab 3 mg/kg every 2 weeks. Findings and limits, study-wide: Diversity in CD4+ TCRs, unlike that measured in CD8+ TCRs, had risen significantly by C4D1. Repertoire difference causes, possibly disease activity or prior therapy, remain undefined.

Data came from immunoSEQ multiplex PCR; TCRdb stores just in-frame clones and leaves some out. The sample includes some 20,000 clones, about 88% of them seen just once. Time point denoted: cycle 4 day 1 (C4D1), after five to seven weeks of nivolumab. Exposure to brentuximab vedotin varied, and each patient had relapsed following autologous stem cell transplantation. Magnetic negative selection, applied to thawed PBMCs, was used to isolate the CD8+ T cells. The sample here was CD8+ T cells from blood, taken before the fourth cycle of nivolumab. The origin of this receptor is a human donor with classical Hodgkin lymphoma.

For the CDR3, the DNA is TGTGCCAGCAGTGTGGCCTTTGAGACTGGAAGCACAGATACGCAGTATTTT. Translation: CASSVAFETGSTDTQYF. This chain links TRBV6-1 with TRBJ2-3, with D unresolved. Between the trimmed V and J ends, which lost 4 bases and 0 bases, there was a span of 17 bases. Germline-derived CDR1 and CDR2 are MNHNS and SASEGT. The CDR3 has 17 residues.